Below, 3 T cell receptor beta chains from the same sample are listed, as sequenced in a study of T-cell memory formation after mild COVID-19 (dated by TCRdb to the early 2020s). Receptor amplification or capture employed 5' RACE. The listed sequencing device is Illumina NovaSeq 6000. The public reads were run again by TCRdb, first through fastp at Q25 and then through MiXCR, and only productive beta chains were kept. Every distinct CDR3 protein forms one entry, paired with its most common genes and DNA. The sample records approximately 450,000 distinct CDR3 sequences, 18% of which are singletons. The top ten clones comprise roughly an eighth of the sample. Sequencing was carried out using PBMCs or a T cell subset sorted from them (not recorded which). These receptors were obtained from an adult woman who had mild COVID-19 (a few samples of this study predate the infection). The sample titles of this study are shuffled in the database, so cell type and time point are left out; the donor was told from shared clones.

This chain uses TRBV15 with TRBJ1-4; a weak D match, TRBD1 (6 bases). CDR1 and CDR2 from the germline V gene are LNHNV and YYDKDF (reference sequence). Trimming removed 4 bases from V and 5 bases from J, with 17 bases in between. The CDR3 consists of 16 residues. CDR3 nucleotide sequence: TGTGCCACCAGCACCGGGGGCGCCGGGGCGAATGAAAAACTGTTTTTT. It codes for CATSTGGAGANEKLFF.

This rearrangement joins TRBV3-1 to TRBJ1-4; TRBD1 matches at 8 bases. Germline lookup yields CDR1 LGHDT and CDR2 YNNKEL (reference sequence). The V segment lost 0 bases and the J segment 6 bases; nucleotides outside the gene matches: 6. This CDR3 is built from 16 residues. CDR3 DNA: TGTGCCAGCAGCCAAGAATTCGGACAGGGTTATGAAAAACTGTTTTTT. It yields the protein CASSQEFGQGYEKLFF.

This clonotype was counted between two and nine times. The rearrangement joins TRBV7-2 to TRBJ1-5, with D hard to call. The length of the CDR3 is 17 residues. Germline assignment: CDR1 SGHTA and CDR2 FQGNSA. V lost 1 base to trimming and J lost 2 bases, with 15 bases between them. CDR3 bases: TGTGCCAGCAGCTTAGACTCACTTAAGGACGGCAATCAGCCCCAGCATTTT. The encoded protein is CASSLDSLKDGNQPQHF.